In its sample, the clone carrying this T cell receptor (beta chain) was seen many times. The antigen is unknown. Indicated time point: newly diagnosed GD, antithyroid drugs for less than 3 months. RNA extracted from PBMCs served as the sequencing template. This entry belongs to a study of regulatory T cells in long-lasting Graves disease. General study points: Persistent Graves' patients showed less TCR diversity than newly diagnosed patients showed.

According to the study, TCR beta libraries were built with iRepertoire HTBI primers and CDR3-region Arm-PCR. As handled by the study authors: Segment identification across samples yielded 55 to 65 TRBV and 14 to 15 TRBJ segments. TCRdb passed the multiplex PCR reads through MiXCR, listing each CDR3 protein once. TCRdb, not the original authors, processed these V and J calls. The repertoire holds roughly 420,000 distinct CDR3 sequences, with around 16% as singletons. This specimen was peripheral blood mononuclear cells (PBMCs), taken at new diagnosis, from a patient treated with antithyroid drugs. The TCR comes from a female donor with Graves disease.

The CDR3 reads CASSSRGQGEETQYF. The CDR3 DNA reads as TGTGCCAGCAGTTCCCGGGGACAGGGTGAAGAGACCCAGTACTTC. J is TRBJ2-5 and V is TRBV28, with 9 nucleotides matching TRBD1. V lost 4 bases and J lost 3; bases outside the gene matches: 6. Germline assignment: CDR1 MDHEN and CDR2 SYDVKM. CDR3 length: 15 residues.